Below, one T cell receptor beta chain is given with its context. Antigen specificity is unknown. This entry comes from a study of T cell repertoires in cytomegalovirus infection. Looking at the study overall: The study used recently identified HLA-C-restricted and well-studied HLA-B-restricted CMV epitopes.

The CDR3 length is 16 residues. V trimming: 3 bases; J trimming: 2 bases; junction bases outside the gene matches: 10. TCRdb used MiXCR to reprocess the reads, holding one entry per CDR3 protein. The data hold about 920,000 distinct CDR3 sequences, with 25% to 40% observed a single time. This specimen was cultured CD8+ T cells from PBMCs, taken from culture after CMV antigen stimulation. The sequence derives from a human donor in good health (CMV status not recorded). Some clones in this sample may be carry-over from other donors' samples. The chain employs TRBV12-3 or TRBV12-4 and TRBJ2-7; TRBD1 matches at 7 bases. The CDR3 bases are TGTGCCAGCAGTTTTGGGACAGAACACATTGCCTACGAGCAGTACTTC. Translation: CASSFGTEHIAYEQYF.